This paragraph covers one TCR beta chain sequence. This sample is drawn from a study of T cell changes during pregnancy in multiple sclerosis. Per the germline V gene, CDR1 is SGHRS and CDR2 is YFSETQ. CDR3 length: 14 residues. Trimming stripped 3 bases from V and 2 bases from J, with 12 bases between. Only in-frame clones appear in the TCRdb table, and some are missing; sequencing was by immunoSEQ multiplex PCR. The sample shows roughly 49,000 clones, roughly nine tenths of them seen only once. The TCR sequence derives from a female donor in good health, enrolled as a control in a pregnancy study. Material: CD4+ T cells from peripheral blood mononuclear cells, obtained in the second trimester of pregnancy. V is TRBV5-1 and J is TRBJ2-7; tentatively, D is TRBD1 (6 bases). The CDR3 DNA reads TGCGCCAGCAGCTCCACAGGGCTCCCCTACGAGCAGTACTTC. Translation gives CASSSTGLPYEQYF. The variable domain in full, with the rest retrieved from reference TRBV5-1 and TRBJ2-7, is KAGVTQTPRYLIKTRGQQVTLSCSPISGHRSVSWYQQTPGQGLQFLFEYFSETQRNKGNFPGRFSGRQFSNSRSEMNVSTLELGDSALYLCASSSTGLPYEQYFGPGTRLTVT.